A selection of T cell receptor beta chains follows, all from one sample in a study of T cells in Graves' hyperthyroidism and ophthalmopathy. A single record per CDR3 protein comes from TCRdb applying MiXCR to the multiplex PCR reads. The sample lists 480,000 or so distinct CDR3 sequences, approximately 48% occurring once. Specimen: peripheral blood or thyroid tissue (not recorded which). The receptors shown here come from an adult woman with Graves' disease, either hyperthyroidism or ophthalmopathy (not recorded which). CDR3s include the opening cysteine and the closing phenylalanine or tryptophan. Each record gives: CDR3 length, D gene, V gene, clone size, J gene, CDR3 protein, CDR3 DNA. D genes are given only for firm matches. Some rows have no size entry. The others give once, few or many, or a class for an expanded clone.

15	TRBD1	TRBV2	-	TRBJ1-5	CASNPTGGDNSPQHF	TGTGCCAGCAACCCCACAGGGGGGGATAATTCACCCCAGCATTTT
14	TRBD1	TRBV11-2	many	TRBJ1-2	CASSSGQGTYGYTF	TGTGCCAGCAGCTCCGGACAGGGCACCTATGGCTACACCTTC
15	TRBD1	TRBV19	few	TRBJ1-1	CASSPSTGMNTEAFF	TGTGCCAGTAGTCCATCGACAGGGATGAACACTGAAGCTTTCTTT
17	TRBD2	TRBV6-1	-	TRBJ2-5	CATRTSGYSTRGTTQYF	TGTGCCACCCGGACTAGCGGTTACTCGACCAGGGGGACGACCCAGTACTTC
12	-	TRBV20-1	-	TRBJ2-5	CSVLSKRETQYF	TGCAGTGTTCTCTCAAAGAGGGAGACCCAGTACTTC
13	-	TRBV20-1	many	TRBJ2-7	CSAAGRSTYEQYF	TGCAGTGCCGCAGGGAGATCGACCTACGAGCAGTACTTC
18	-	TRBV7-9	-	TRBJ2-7	CASSYQATGKSKSYGQYF	TGTGCCAGCAGTTACCAAGCCACAGGGAAATCTAAAAGCTACGGGCAGTACTTC
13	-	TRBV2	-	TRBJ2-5	CASSQSGEQPQYF	TGTGCCAGCAGTCAATCGGGGGAACAGCCCCAGTACTTC
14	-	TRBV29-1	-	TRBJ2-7	CSVKGGPSSYEQYF	TGCAGCGTTAAGGGGGGCCCGAGCTCCTACGAGCAGTACTTC
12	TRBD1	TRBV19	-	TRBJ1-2	CASMDDREGYTF	TGTGCCAGTATGGACGACAGGGAAGGCTACACCTTC
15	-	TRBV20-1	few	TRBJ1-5	CSARAGGPSNQPQHF	TGCAGTGCTAGAGCGGGGGGGCCGAGCAATCAGCCCCAGCATTTT
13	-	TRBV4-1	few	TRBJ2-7	CASSQDLLFEQYF	TGCGCCAGCAGCCAAGATTTGCTTTTCGAGCAGTACTTC
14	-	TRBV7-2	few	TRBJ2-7	CASSSRGWSYEQYF	TGTGCCAGCAGCTCCAGAGGGTGGTCCTACGAGCAGTACTTC
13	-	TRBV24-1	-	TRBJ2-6	CATSEHGANVLTF	TGTGCCACCAGTGAACACGGGGCCAACGTCCTGACTTTC
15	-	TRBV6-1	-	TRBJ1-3	CASSVGQSSGNTIYF	TGTGCCAGCAGTGTCGGGCAAAGCTCTGGAAACACCATATATTTT
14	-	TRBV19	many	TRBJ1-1	CASSIGGAYTEAFF	TGTGCCAGTAGTATTGGAGGGGCTTACACTGAAGCTTTCTTT
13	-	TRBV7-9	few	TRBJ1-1	CASSQSMRTEAFF	TGTGCCAGCAGCCAATCGATGAGAACTGAAGCTTTCTTT
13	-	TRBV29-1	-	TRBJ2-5	CSVGGERQETQYF	TGCAGCGTTGGGGGGGAACGGCAAGAGACCCAGTACTTC
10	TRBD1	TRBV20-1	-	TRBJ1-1	CSPRTGEAFF	TGCAGTCCCAGGACAGGGGAAGCTTTCTTT
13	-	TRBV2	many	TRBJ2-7	CASSEQGFHEQYF	TGTGCCAGCAGTGAGCAGGGGTTCCACGAGCAGTACTTC
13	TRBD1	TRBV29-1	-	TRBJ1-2	CSAQGTGNYGYTF	TGCAGCGCGCAAGGGACAGGGAACTATGGCTACACCTTC
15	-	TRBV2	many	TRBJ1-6	CASSGQGEGNSPLHF	TGTGCCAGCTCGGGGCAGGGTGAAGGAAATTCACCCCTCCACTTT
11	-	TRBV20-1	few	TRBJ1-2	CSARVHFGYTF	TGCAGTGCTAGAGTACATTTCGGCTACACCTTC
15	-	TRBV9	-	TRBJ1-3	CASSHDSSSGNTIYF	TGTGCCAGCAGCCATGACTCGAGCTCTGGAAACACCATATATTTT
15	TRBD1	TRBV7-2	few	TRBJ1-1	CASTQRDRLNTEAFF	TGTGCCAGCACCCAGAGGGACAGGTTGAACACTGAAGCTTTCTTT
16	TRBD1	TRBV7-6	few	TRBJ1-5	CASSTSDRESNQPQHF	TGTGCCAGCAGCACTTCGGACAGGGAAAGCAATCAGCCCCAGCATTTT
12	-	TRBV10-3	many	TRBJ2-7	CAIGRGVYEQYF	TGTGCCATCGGACGGGGAGTCTACGAGCAGTACTTC
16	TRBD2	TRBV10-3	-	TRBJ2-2	CAIRTSGRALDGELFF	TGTGCCATCAGGACTAGCGGGAGGGCCTTGGACGGGGAGCTGTTTTTT
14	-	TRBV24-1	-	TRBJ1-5	CATSERGWDQPQHF	TGTGCCACCAGTGAAAGGGGGTGGGATCAGCCCCAGCATTTT
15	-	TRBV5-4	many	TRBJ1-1	CASSFRSHWGTEAFF	TGTGCCAGCAGCTTCCGGTCTCACTGGGGCACTGAAGCTTTCTTT
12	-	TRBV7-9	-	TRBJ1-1	CASSSHPGEAFF	TGTGCCAGCAGCTCCCACCCGGGTGAAGCTTTCTTT
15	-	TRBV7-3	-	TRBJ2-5	CASSLGGRVGETQYF	TGTGCCAGCAGCTTAGGGGGTCGAGTAGGAGAGACCCAGTACTTC
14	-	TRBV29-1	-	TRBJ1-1	CSVVTYGKGTEAFF	TGCAGCGTTGTCACATACGGTAAGGGGACTGAAGCTTTCTTT
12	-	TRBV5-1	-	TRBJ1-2	CASSDGLRNHTF	TGTGCCAGCAGCGACGGGCTTAGGAACCACACCTTC
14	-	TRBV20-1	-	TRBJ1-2	CSARDRTGDDGYTF	TGCAGTGCTAGGGATAGAACCGGGGACGATGGCTACACCTTC
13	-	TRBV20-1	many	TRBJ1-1	CSAVDGENTEAFF	TGCAGTGCTGTGGACGGGGAGAACACTGAAGCTTTCTTT
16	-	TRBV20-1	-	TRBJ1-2	CSARVATNTGDDGYTF	TGCAGTGCTAGAGTGGCCACCAACACCGGGGACGATGGCTACACCTTC
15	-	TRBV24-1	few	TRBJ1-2	CATSDFGGDSHGYTF	TGTGCCACCAGTGATTTTGGCGGGGATAGTCATGGCTACACCTTC
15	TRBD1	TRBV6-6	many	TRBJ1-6	CASSTRTGDNSPLHF	TGTGCCAGCAGTACCCGCACAGGGGATAATTCACCCCTCCACTTT
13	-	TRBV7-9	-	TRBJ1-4	CASSGNWDEKLFF	TGTGCCAGCAGCGGGAACTGGGATGAAAAACTGTTTTTT
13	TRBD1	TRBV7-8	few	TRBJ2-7	CASSRTGGREQYF	TGTGCCAGCAGCCGGACAGGGGGTCGCGAGCAGTACTTC
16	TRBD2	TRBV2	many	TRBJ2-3	CASSAESLAATDTQYF	TGTGCCAGCAGTGCCGAATCACTAGCGGCCACAGATACGCAGTATTTT
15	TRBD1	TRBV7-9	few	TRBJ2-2	CASSHGQANTGELSW	TGTGCCAGCAGCCATGGACAGGCGAACACCGGGGAGCTGTCTTGG
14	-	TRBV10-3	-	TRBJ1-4	CAISTSVEGEKLFF	TGTGCCATCAGTACTAGCGTGGAAGGTGAAAAACTGTTTTTT
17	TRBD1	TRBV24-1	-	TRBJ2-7	CATSAKVPDRVSYEQYF	TGTGCCACCAGTGCTAAGGTACCGGACAGGGTCTCCTACGAGCAGTACTTC
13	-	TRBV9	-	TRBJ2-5	CASSLGGPKTQYF	TGTGCCAGCAGCCTTGGAGGGCCCAAGACCCAGTACTTC
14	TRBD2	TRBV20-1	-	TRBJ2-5	CSASSGGRQETQYF	TGCAGTGCTAGCAGCGGGGGACGGCAAGAGACCCAGTACTTC